This TCR gamma chain was found in a study of gamma-delta T cells after stem cell transplantation. Losses at the gene ends were 5 bases for V and 5 bases for J; bases not matched to a gene: 6. CDR3 length: 16 residues. Germline loops: CDR1 GITISATS, CDR2 ISYDGTV (reference sequence). In its sample, this clone was seen a few times. TCRdb redid the clone calls on the RT-PCR reads with CATT. This sample has fewer than 300 gamma-chain clones, with 55% to 60% found just once. The chain employs TRGV9 and TRGJP. Here the J gene was assigned by germline matching of the DNA, as TCRdb has none. The clonotype was recovered from a human donor. It is not recorded whose cells these are; they may come from a transplant donor. Sequenced material: gamma-delta T cells. CDR3 in amino acids: CALWVGEELGKKIKVF. CDR3 DNA sequence: TGTGCCTTGTGGGTAGGGGAAGAGTTGGGCAAAAAAATCAAGGTATTT.